The rows below give T cell receptor beta chains drawn from one sample of a study of cytomegalovirus exposure and HLA in healthy donors. The data were produced by immunoSEQ multiplex PCR, yet TCRdb's version contains in-frame clones alone and is incomplete. There are 95,000 to 100,000 clones in the sample; 65% to 80% occur only once, and over 9.5% lies in the top ten. Sequenced: PBMCs. All receptors derive from a man in his fifties in good health and CMV-seronegative. Both conserved end residues are trimmed from each CDR3.

CDR3 protein: ASRGPERGRWGQGYT
V gene: TRBV28
J gene: TRBJ1-2

CDR3 protein: ASSPVIEINTEAF
V gene: TRBV7-7
J gene: TRBJ1-1

CDR3 protein: ASSLRLAGEVTQY
V gene: TRBV5-1
J gene: TRBJ2-5

CDR3 protein: ASNQGLVNTGELF
V gene: TRBV28
J gene: TRBJ2-2

CDR3 protein: ASRALGTSGEKLF
V gene: TRBV6-5
J gene: TRBJ1-4

CDR3 protein: ASSTEGAYSPLH
V gene: TRBV7-2
J gene: TRBJ1-6

CDR3 protein: ASSPGGDSPLH
V gene: TRBV7-8
J gene: TRBJ1-6

CDR3 protein: ASSLALRTAGTDTQY
V gene: TRBV7-9
J gene: TRBJ2-3

CDR3 protein: ASRIGQTGNTIY
V gene: TRBV6-5
J gene: TRBJ1-3

CDR3 protein: ASSPAGVSGGYEQY
V gene: TRBV5-1
J gene: TRBJ2-7

CDR3 protein: ASYRQGGSYGYT
V gene: TRBV19
J gene: TRBJ1-2

CDR3 protein: AWSSAGTGNTIY
V gene: TRBV30
J gene: TRBJ1-3

CDR3 protein: ASSAGLKETQY
V gene: TRBV2
J gene: TRBJ2-5

CDR3 protein: ASSWGQGVIYGYT
V gene: TRBV7-9
J gene: TRBJ1-2

CDR3 protein: ASIGQGIANQPQH
V gene: TRBV2
J gene: TRBJ1-5

CDR3 protein: ASSQEVSNQPQH
V gene: TRBV6-1
J gene: TRBJ1-5

CDR3 protein: ASSNTRGYEQY
V gene: TRBV7-8
J gene: TRBJ2-7

CDR3 protein: ASGRGLAGETQY
V gene: TRBV28
J gene: TRBJ2-5

CDR3 protein: ASSLVSPAGNQPQH
V gene: TRBV7-2
J gene: TRBJ1-5

CDR3 protein: ASRGTQETQY
V gene: TRBV28
J gene: TRBJ2-5

CDR3 protein: ASAPAGNEKLF
V gene: TRBV19
J gene: TRBJ1-4

CDR3 protein: ASSGLAGGPERNEQF
V gene: TRBV11-2
J gene: TRBJ2-1

CDR3 protein: ASSLLRTASGNTIY
V gene: TRBV7-8
J gene: TRBJ1-3

CDR3 protein: ASSLGGDYGYT
V gene: TRBV5-1
J gene: TRBJ1-2

CDR3 protein: ASSPYDQGGETQY
V gene: TRBV6-5
J gene: TRBJ2-5

CDR3 protein: ASSFGTGNEQF
V gene: TRBV9
J gene: TRBJ2-1

CDR3 protein: SVGGQVGETQY
V gene: TRBV29-1
J gene: TRBJ2-5

CDR3 protein: ASSLGLAGADTDTQY
V gene: TRBV5-8
J gene: TRBJ2-3

CDR3 protein: ASSRLPGISGANVLT
V gene: TRBV19
J gene: TRBJ2-6

CDR3 protein: ASERRATTDTQY
V gene: TRBV6-5
J gene: TRBJ2-3

CDR3 protein: ASSLLGGIQPQH
V gene: TRBV28
J gene: TRBJ1-5

CDR3 protein: SAGQGMAREQY
V gene: TRBV29-1
J gene: TRBJ2-7

CDR3 protein: ASGGTDSPTDTQY
V gene: TRBV28
J gene: TRBJ2-3

CDR3 protein: ASSEAGETQY
V gene: TRBV6-1
J gene: TRBJ2-5

CDR3 protein: ASSPFTGELF
V gene: TRBV7-2
J gene: TRBJ2-2

CDR3 protein: ASSYAGRKIYEQY
V gene: TRBV28
J gene: TRBJ2-7

CDR3 protein: ASSGMDRGYNEQF
V gene: TRBV9
J gene: TRBJ2-1

CDR3 protein: ASSFRLAKATQGFTDTQY
V gene: TRBV5-1
J gene: TRBJ2-3

CDR3 protein: ASSFAGTSGPINEQF
V gene: TRBV5-1
J gene: TRBJ2-1

CDR3 protein: ASTRGVTDTQY
V gene: TRBV2
J gene: TRBJ2-3

CDR3 protein: ASSLGGPGNEQF
V gene: TRBV5-1
J gene: TRBJ2-1

CDR3 protein: ASSRDVYGYT
V gene: TRBV28
J gene: TRBJ1-2

CDR3 protein: ASSLAGQINEQF
V gene: TRBV7-2
J gene: TRBJ2-1

CDR3 protein: ASSPGTGRSDEQY
V gene: TRBV7-7
J gene: TRBJ2-7

CDR3 protein: ASSLTGGGVGYGYT
V gene: TRBV7-2
J gene: TRBJ1-2

CDR3 protein: ASSSISGTVYGYT
V gene: TRBV5-6
J gene: TRBJ1-2

CDR3 protein: ASSLIPTSVETQY
V gene: TRBV7-3
J gene: TRBJ2-5

CDR3 protein: ASSPDRGNQPQH
V gene: TRBV18
J gene: TRBJ1-5

CDR3 protein: ATGGEARNTGELF
V gene: TRBV10-2
J gene: TRBJ2-2

CDR3 protein: ASTRDLNTEAF
V gene: TRBV10-1
J gene: TRBJ1-1

CDR3 protein: ASRWQGLGEKLF
V gene: TRBV5-6
J gene: TRBJ1-4

CDR3 protein: ASSLGGNNYGYT
V gene: TRBV7-8
J gene: TRBJ1-2

CDR3 protein: AWSRQNNEQY
V gene: TRBV30
J gene: TRBJ2-7

CDR3 protein: ASSSYTGLNSPLH
V gene: TRBV5-6
J gene: TRBJ1-6

CDR3 protein: ASSVWDNDYGYT
V gene: TRBV14
J gene: TRBJ1-2

CDR3 protein: ASSLEGYSNQPQH
V gene: TRBV5-1
J gene: TRBJ1-5